Reported below is one T cell receptor (beta chain). Antigen specificity is unknown. This entry is derived from a study of T-cell memory formation after mild COVID-19. Across the whole study: TCR clusters mostly belonged to single donors. Study-level results: CD4+ contracting clones lay mainly in CM and EM, CD8+ ones in EMRA. What remained unconfirmed was the SARS-CoV-2 specificity of second-wave clones peaking on day 37.

CDR1 SGHTA and CDR2 FQGNSA come from the germline V gene. The CDR3 has 19 residues. V dropped 7 bases and J dropped 1 base, with 28 bases sitting between them. TCR alpha and TCR beta cDNA libraries carrying sample barcodes and UMIs came from 5'RACE with constant-segment primers. TCRdb passed the 5' RACE reads through MiXCR, listing each CDR3 protein once. The sample holds approximately 560,000 distinct CDR3 sequences; about 18% are singletons and the top ten take roughly 7.7%. This chain links TRBV7-2 with TRBJ1-2, with D perhaps matching TRBD1 (6 bases). Sequenced sample: PBMCs or a T cell subset sorted from them (not recorded which). This sequence originates from an adult woman who had mild COVID-19 (a few samples of this study predate the infection). Cell type and time point are not known. The CDR3 sequence is CASTPQAGGRYYLNYGYTF. In DNA, the CDR3 is TGTGCCAGCACACCCCAGGCGGGGGGGCGATATTACCTTAACTATGGCTACACCTTC.